The 31 T cell receptor beta chains below were found in one sample sequenced in a study of cytomegalovirus exposure and HLA in healthy donors. Primers included in the PCR were 60 Vbeta and 13 Jbeta primers. Here immunoSEQ multiplex PCR was the method, and the copy in TCRdb shows in-frame clones only, minus some. Counted here are 110,000 to 150,000 clones, approximately 80% occurring once; the ten biggest clones make up 4.5%. What was sequenced was PBMCs. The receptors were gathered from a man between 35 and 55 years old in good health and CMV-seronegative.

The chain uses TRBV19 and TRBJ1-5, with D possibly TRBD1 on 6 matching bases. This CDR3 region has 15 residues. V was pared by 7 bases and J by 2 bases, with 15 bases between. CDR1 and CDR2 from the germline V gene are LNHDA and SQIVND (reference sequence). DNA for the CDR3: TGTGCCAGTATCGACAGGATTCGACGCAATCAGCCCCAGCATTTT. It codes for CASIDRIRRNQPQHF.

V and J are TRBV5-1 and TRBJ1-3, with no clear D. The V end lost 1 base, the J end lost 1 base, and 12 bases lay between the germline ends. Germline CDR1 reads SGHRS; CDR2 reads YFSETQ. The CDR3 has 16 residues. The CDR3 region is CASSLQALPSGNTIYF. The CDR3 bases are TGCGCCAGCAGCTTGCAGGCTCTCCCGTCTGGAAACACCATATATTTT.

The chain has TRBV6-6 and TRBJ2-5, with D possibly matching TRBD2 (6 bases). The length of the CDR3 is 15 residues. Per germline, CDR1 MNHNY and CDR2 SVGAGI (reference sequence). The ends were cut back, 0 bases at V and 5 bases at J, with 13 bases in the middle. For the CDR3, the DNA is TGTGCCAGCAGTTACTCAGCACTAGCTGGCGAGACCCAGTACTTC. This codes for CASSYSALAGETQYF.

V and J are TRBV7-2 and TRBJ2-1, with 12 bases lining up with TRBD2. Germline values: CDR1 SGHTA, CDR2 FQGNSA. The V and J ends lost 5 bases and 7 bases, in that order; junction bases with no gene match: 6. The CDR3 is made up of 15 amino acids. This CDR3 reads CASSPLAGGGNEQFF. CDR3 sequence (DNA): TGTGCCAGCAGCCCACTAGCGGGGGGCGGGAATGAGCAGTTCTTC.

This chain joins TRBV6-5 and TRBJ1-6; maybe TRBD1 (5 bases). Looked up from germline, CDR1 is MNHEY and CDR2 is SVGAGI. The CDR3 is 13 residues long. Trimming left V 6 bases short and J 5 bases short, with 8 bases between. The DNA of the CDR3 is TGTGCCAGCAGGCAACAGGATAATTCACCCCTCCACTTT. Translating gives CASRQQDNSPLHF.

The chain has TRBV4-1 and TRBJ2-5, with TRBD2 as a possible D gene (5 bases). This CDR3 comprises 14 residues. Trimming cost V 4 bases and J 5 bases, with 14 bases left between them. Per germline, CDR1 MGHRA and CDR2 YSYEKL. The CDR3 is CASSPTDGMETQYF. CDR3 sequence (DNA): TGCGCCAGCAGCCCGACGGACGGGATGGAGACCCAGTACTTC.

J is TRBJ2-5 and V is TRBV29-1; TRBD2 is a possible D gene (7 bases). The J call is doubtful: the DNA matches TRBJ2-7 better. The CDR3 has 14 residues. Per germline, CDR1 SQVTM and CDR2 ANQGSEA. The CDR3 is CSAGLGGPPHEQYF. The CDR3 DNA is TGCAGCGCGGGATTGGGGGGGCCCCCGCACGAGCAGTACTTC.

The chain has TRBV2 and TRBJ1-5, with D uncertain. V gave up 7 bases and J gave up 0 bases, with 13 bases separating them. This CDR3 spans 15 amino acids. Germline lookup yields CDR1 SNHLY and CDR2 FYNNEI. CDR3 residues: CASIDYKNSNQPQHF. In nucleotides, the CDR3 is TGTGCCAGCATCGACTACAAGAATAGCAATCAGCCCCAGCATTTT.

The chain uses TRBV7-2 and TRBJ2-1; a weak D match, TRBD1 (5 bases). V shed 5 bases and J shed 8 bases, with 19 bases lying between them. The CDR3 sequence is 15 residues long. CDR1 is SGHTA and CDR2 is FQGNSA in the germline V gene. CDR3 coding DNA: TGTGCCAGCAGCCCCAGGGCTTTCCCTGTGGATGAGCAGTTCTTC. Translation: CASSPRAFPVDEQFF.

This chain uses TRBV11-1 with TRBJ1-1; tentative D call: TRBD1 (5 bases). Trimming shortened V by 4 bases and J by 1 base, and 13 bases separated the two germline ends. CDR1 and CDR2 from the germline V gene are SGHAT and FQDESV (reference sequence). The CDR3 is 15 amino acids. CDR3: CASSSYSQGNTEAFF. The CDR3 DNA is TGTGCCAGCAGCTCCTACTCGCAGGGGAACACTGAAGCTTTCTTT.

This chain links TRBV21-1 with TRBJ2-7; TRBD2, the table's D call, was not compared with the DNA. TRBV21-1 is marked as a pseudogene. The CDR3 has 16 residues. The CDR3 DNA reads TGTGCCAGCAGCGGGGGAGGCCTAGCGGGGAGATACGAGCAGTACTTC. This gives the protein CASSGGGLAGRYEQYF.

This clone has a handful of counts. This chain links TRBV5-1 with TRBJ1-6, with 7 bases that match TRBD1. The V gene end was trimmed by 4 bases and the J gene end by 6 bases; junction bases not matched to a gene: 7. This CDR3 has 15 residues. Germline V gives CDR1 SGHRS, CDR2 YFSETQ. The CDR3 bases are TGCGCCAGCAGCCCACTACAGGGGATTAATTCACCCCTCCACTTT. It specifies CASSPLQGINSPLHF.

The rearrangement joins TRBV10-3 to TRBJ2-7, with a weak D call TRBD2 (6 bases). V dropped 5 bases and J dropped 0 bases, with 14 bases sitting between them. Looked up from germline, CDR1 is ENHRY and CDR2 is SYGVKD. The CDR3 sequence is 15 residues long. The CDR3 bases are TGTGCCATCAGTCCTGGGGTAGCGGTCTCCTACGAGCAGTACTTC. Translating gives CAISPGVAVSYEQYF.

As DNA, the CDR3 is TGTGCCAGTAGCCAAACGGGGTCCTACAATGAGCAGTTCTTC. Encoded protein: CASSQTGSYNEQFF. The chain employs TRBV19 and TRBJ2-1; D might be TRBD2 (5 bases). The ends were cut back, 6 bases at V and 1 base at J, with 10 bases in the middle. Germline assignment: CDR1 LNHDA and CDR2 SQIVND (reference sequence). CDR3 size: 14 residues.

J is TRBJ1-2 and V is TRBV6-6, with a weak D call TRBD1 (6 bases). Trimming left V 6 bases short and J 6 bases short, with 20 bases between. Germline V gene lookup returns CDR1 MNHNY and CDR2 SVGAGI (reference sequence). CDR3 length: 15 amino acids. The CDR3 loop is CASSLRDNHPNGYTF. DNA of the CDR3: TGTGCCAGCAGCCTCCGGGACAACCATCCAAATGGCTACACCTTC.

A single count supports this clone. The chain has TRBV30 and TRBJ2-7; D is ambiguous. The V gene lost 6 bases and the J gene lost 0 bases, with 6 bases spanning the gap. The CDR3 extends over 11 amino acids. Per germline, CDR1 GTSNPN and CDR2 SVGIG (reference sequence). The CDR3 sequence: CACTGSYEQYF. The CDR3 nucleotides are TGTGCCTGTACCGGCTCCTACGAGCAGTACTTC.

The chain combines TRBV18 with TRBJ1-2; the D gene is possibly TRBD1 (5 bases). The CDR3 has 15 residues. Germline assignment: CDR1 KGHSH and CDR2 LQKENI. Trimming pared 3 bases from V and 4 bases from J, leaving 15 bases between. The CDR3 coding sequence is TGTGCCAGCTCACCCTCGGTTAAAGGGGTCTATGGCTACACCTTC. Protein: CASSPSVKGVYGYTF.

This clone was seen just once. The chain couples TRBV6-5 to TRBJ2-7; TRBD1 is a possible D gene (5 bases). Germline values: CDR1 MNHEY, CDR2 SVGAGI. Trimming took 2 bases from V and 3 from J, leaving 17 bases between them. The CDR3 sequence is 16 residues long. CDR3 DNA: TGTGCCAGCAGTTACGATCAGACAGAGCAGGGCTACGAGCAGTACTTC. It specifies CASSYDQTEQGYEQYF.

The V and J genes are TRBV28 and TRBJ1-3; 7 bases line up with TRBD1. Germline trimming cut 5 bases from V and 0 bases from J; bases unmatched to any gene: 4. Germline V gene lookup returns CDR1 MDHEN and CDR2 SYDVKM. The CDR3 length is 15 residues. The CDR3 loop is CASSPGDSSGNTIYF. In DNA form, the CDR3 reads TGTGCCAGCAGTCCCGGGGACAGCTCTGGAAACACCATATATTTT.

The chain recombines TRBV28 with TRBJ2-2; TRBD1 agrees at 7 bases. The V gene end was trimmed by 2 bases and the J gene end by 7 bases; junction bases not matched to a gene: 4. The CDR3 has 14 amino acids. Germline V gene lookup returns CDR1 MDHEN and CDR2 SYDVKM. The CDR3 DNA reads TGTGCCAGCAGTTTAAGGGGGCGCGGCGGGGAGCTGTTTTTT. It translates to CASSLRGRGGELFF.

V and J are TRBV11-2 and TRBJ2-3; D gene unclear. This CDR3 spans 13 amino acids. The ends were cut back, 0 bases at V and 8 bases at J, with 9 bases in the middle. Germline CDR1 SGHAT, CDR2 FQNNGV. This CDR3 is CASSLDVTFTQYF. The CDR3 nucleotides read TGTGCCAGCAGCTTAGATGTAACTTTTACGCAGTATTTT.

This rearrangement joins TRBV9 to TRBJ2-5; TRBD1 agrees at 11 bases. Trimming removed 3 bases from V and 2 bases from J; junction bases left unmatched: 3. The V gene's germline CDR1 is SGDLS and CDR2 YYNGEE. There are 15 residues in the CDR3. The CDR3 DNA reads as TGTGCCAGCAGCGCGGGGACAGGGGGTCAAGAGACCCAGTACTTC. Encoded protein: CASSAGTGGQETQYF.

The chain has TRBV7-3 and TRBJ2-1, with a tentative D call TRBD2 (5 bases). Germline V gene lookup returns CDR1 SGHTA and CDR2 FQGTGA. V lost 0 bases and J 4 bases, leaving 10 bases between the germline ends. The CDR3 has 15 residues. The CDR3 DNA is TGTGCCAGCAGCTTAACCGGGGATCGGTACAATGAGCAGTTCTTC. Translation gives CASSLTGDRYNEQFF.

This clone came up a few times. This chain uses TRBV5-8 with TRBJ1-5; 8 nucleotides agree with TRBD1. The trim removed 3 bases at V and 7 bases at J, leaving 9 bases unmatched. CDR3 length: 15 amino acids. Germline-derived CDR1 and CDR2 are SGHTS and YDEGEE. The CDR3 spells CASSWAGQGRQPQHF. The CDR3 DNA follows: TGTGCCAGCAGCTGGGCCGGACAGGGCAGGCAGCCCCAGCATTTT.

The gene calls are TRBV27 and TRBJ2-7; 7 nucleotides align to TRBD1. V gave up 8 bases and J gave up 3 bases; unmatched junction bases: 7. The CDR3 spans 13 residues. Germline V gene data show CDR1 as MNHEY and CDR2 as SMNVEV (reference sequence). CDR3 DNA sequence: TGTGCCAGCGGCACGACAGGGTTCTACGAGCAGTACTTC. Translation: CASGTTGFYEQYF.

This chain joins TRBV5-1 and TRBJ1-2; no firm D call. This CDR3 is 16 amino acids long. Germline values: CDR1 SGHRS, CDR2 YFSETQ. V lost 1 base to trimming and J lost 4 bases, with 17 bases between them. The CDR3 here is CASSLIPQVFAYGYTF. The CDR3 nucleotides read TGCGCCAGCAGCTTGATTCCCCAGGTCTTCGCCTATGGCTACACCTTC.

The chain's CDR3 is CASSSAWPRPEAFF. As DNA, the CDR3 is TGCGCCAGCAGCAGCGCCTGGCCCCGTCCTGAAGCTTTCTTT. The chain couples TRBV5-1 to TRBJ1-1; D is undetermined. The CDR3 has 14 residues. CDR1 is SGHRS and CDR2 is YFSETQ in the germline V gene. V was pared by 4 bases and J by 6 bases, with 16 bases between. Looking up the rest from reference TRBV5-1 and TRBJ1-1 gives the full variable domain: KAGVTQTPRYLIKTRGQQVTLSCSPISGHRSVSWYQQTPGQGLQFLFEYFSETQRNKGNFPGRFSGRQFSNSRSEMNVSTLELGDSALYLCASSSAWPRPEAFFGQGTRLTVV.

In this sample, this clone turned up once. This chain links TRBV28 with TRBJ1-1; TRBD1 matches 11 bases. Per the germline V gene, CDR1 is MDHEN and CDR2 is SYDVKM. The CDR3 is 14 amino acids. V lost 8 bases to trimming and J lost 0 bases; unmatched junction nucleotides: 2. CDR3 region: CASGTGGMNTEAFF. The CDR3 DNA reads as TGTGCCAGCGGGACAGGGGGGATGAACACTGAAGCTTTCTTT.

CDR3 coding DNA: TGCAGCGTTGAAGTGGTCCAGGGTACGTACGAGCAGTACTTC. Its protein is CSVEVVQGTYEQYF. V usage is TRBV29-1 and J usage is TRBJ2-7; D is possibly TRBD1 (5 bases). V shed 1 base and J shed 4 bases, with 14 bases lying between them. The CDR3 contains 14 residues. Per the germline V gene, CDR1 is SQVTM and CDR2 is ANQGSEA.

The chain combines TRBV5-1 with TRBJ1-4; 10 nucleotides match TRBD1. Trimming removed 6 bases from V and 8 bases from J; junction bases left unmatched: 7. The CDR3 loop spans 14 amino acids. Germline values: CDR1 SGHRS, CDR2 YFSETQ. The CDR3 bases are TGCGCCAGCAACGACGGGACAGGGGCCGAAAAACTGTTTTTT. Its protein is CASNDGTGAEKLFF.

The CDR3 bases are TGTGCCACCAGCAGAGGGCAGGGGCAGTTCTTC. Protein sequence: CATSRGQGQFF. This chain connects TRBV15 to TRBJ2-1; TRBD1 is a possible D gene (5 bases). Looked up from germline, CDR1 is LNHNV and CDR2 is YYDKDF (reference sequence). Trimming cost V 1 base and J 12 bases, with 7 bases left between them. This CDR3 has 11 residues.